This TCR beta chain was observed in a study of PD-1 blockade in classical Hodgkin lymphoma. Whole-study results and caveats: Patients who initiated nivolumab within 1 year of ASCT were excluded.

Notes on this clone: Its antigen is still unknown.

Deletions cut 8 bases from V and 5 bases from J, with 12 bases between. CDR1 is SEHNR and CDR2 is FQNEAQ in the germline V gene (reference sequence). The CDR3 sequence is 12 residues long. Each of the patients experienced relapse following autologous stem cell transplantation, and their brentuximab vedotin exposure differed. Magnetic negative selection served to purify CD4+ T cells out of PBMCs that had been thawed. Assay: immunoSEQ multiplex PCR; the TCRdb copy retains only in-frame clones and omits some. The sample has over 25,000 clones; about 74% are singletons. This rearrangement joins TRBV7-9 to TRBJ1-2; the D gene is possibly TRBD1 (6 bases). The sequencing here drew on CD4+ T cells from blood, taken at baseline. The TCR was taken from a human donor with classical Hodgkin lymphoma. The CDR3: CASGTSSYGYTF. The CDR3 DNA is TGTGCCAGCGGGACATCAAGTTATGGCTACACCTTC.